The 24 T cell receptor beta chains reported below all come from one sample, sequenced in a study of shared clonotypes between healthy human individuals. Profiled with immunoSEQ multiplex PCR; TCRdb holds only in-frame clones, not every one. The data contain about 2 million clones, approximately 94% of them singletons. Naive CD8 cells lacked CD45RO, underwent positive selection for CCR7 and left out terminally differentiated effector memory CD45RA+ cells. The sequenced material came from naive CD8+ T cells sorted from blood. The receptors were sampled from a young man in good health.

The CDR3 DNA is TGTGCCAGCAGCGTACAACTAGCGGGAGTTTCAGATACGCAGTATTTT. Amino acids: CASSVQLAGVSDTQYF. J is TRBJ2-3 and V is TRBV9; 11 bases map to TRBD2. This CDR3 spans 16 amino acids. CDR1 SGDLS and CDR2 YYNGEE come from the germline V gene. J gave up 4 bases and V 1 base, and 5 bases lay outside the gene matches.

The chain employs TRBV28 and TRBJ2-5; TRBD1 is a possible D gene (6 bases). The CDR3 has 12 residues. Germline V gene lookup returns CDR1 MDHEN and CDR2 SYDVKM. V was pared by 8 bases and J by 5 bases, with 12 bases between. The CDR3 DNA is TGTGCCAGCCAACAGGGATGGGAGACCCAGTACTTC. Residues: CASQQGWETQYF. The variable domain in full, with the rest retrieved from reference TRBV28 and TRBJ2-5, is DVKVTQSSRYLVKRTGEKVFLECVQDMDHENMFWYRQDPGLGLRLIYFSYDVKMKEKGDIPEGYSVSREKKERFSLILESASTNQTSMYLCASQQGWETQYFGPGTRLLVL.

This chain uses TRBV27 with TRBJ2-7; D remains ambiguous. This CDR3 has 16 amino acids. In germline, CDR1 is MNHEY, CDR2 SMNVEV (reference sequence). V lost 6 bases to trimming and J lost 3 bases, with 21 bases between them. The CDR3 nucleotides read TGTGCCAGCAGCTTTGCCCCGGCTAGTTCGATCTACGAGCAGTACTTC. This sequence encodes CASSFAPASSIYEQYF.

The V and J genes are TRBV5-5 and TRBJ2-7, with 8 positions matching TRBD2. The J segment lost 4 bases and the V segment lost 2 bases, leaving 8 bases of the junction unmatched. The CDR3 contains 15 residues. Germline V gene lookup returns CDR1 SGHKS and CDR2 YYEKEE (reference sequence). The CDR3 spells CASSFYSGVSYEQYF. The DNA of the CDR3 is TGTGCCAGCAGCTTCTATAGCGGGGTTTCGTACGAGCAGTACTTC.

Only one count was recorded for this clone. The V and J genes are TRBV5-1 and TRBJ2-7, with D hard to call. The V and J ends lost 4 bases and 2 bases respectively, with 10 bases between them. Looked up from germline, CDR1 is SGHRS and CDR2 is YFSETQ. This CDR3 is built from 13 residues. DNA of the CDR3: TGCGCCAGCAGCCCTTTCTCTACCTACGAGCAGTACTTC. Protein: CASSPFSTYEQYF.

The chain employs TRBV9 and TRBJ2-7, with D perhaps given as TRBD1 or TRBD2 (5 bases each). The germline CDR1 and CDR2 sequences are SGDLS and YYNGEE. V shed 4 bases and J shed 0 bases, with 14 bases lying between them. The CDR3 extends over 15 amino acids. The DNA of the CDR3 is TGTGCCAGCAGCCCAGAGGGGTACGGCTCCTACGAGCAGTACTTC. It is translated as CASSPEGYGSYEQYF.

The J gene is TRBJ2-3, the V gene TRBV29-1, with D possibly matching TRBD1 (5 bases). The CDR3 contains 13 residues. The V and J ends lost 5 bases and 5 bases respectively, with 14 bases between them. CDR1 and CDR2 from the germline V gene are SQVTM and ANQGSEA. CDR3 region: CSVLPGWEDTQYF. In DNA, the CDR3 is TGCAGCGTTCTCCCAGGGTGGGAAGATACGCAGTATTTT.

The genes are TRBV30 and TRBJ2-7; a possible D gene is TRBD1 (6 bases). Germline V gene lookup returns CDR1 GTSNPN and CDR2 SVGIG (reference sequence). The V end was cut by 3 bases, the J end by 4 bases, with 10 bases between. The CDR3 is 12 residues long. The CDR3 region is CAWRPDSYEQYF. CDR3 nucleotides: TGTGCCTGGAGACCGGACAGTTACGAGCAGTACTTC.

The chain uses TRBV29-1 and TRBJ1-2; the match to TRBD1 covers 8 bases. The germline V gene has CDR1 SQVTM and CDR2 ANQGSEA. V dropped 6 bases and J dropped 8; count of bases not matched to a gene: 11. The CDR3 is 13 amino acids. The CDR3 DNA sequence: TGCAGCGTCCCGTGGCAGGGGGCTAGGGGCTACACCTTC. Translation: CSVPWQGARGYTF.

The rearrangement uses TRBV2 and TRBJ2-7; 8 bases align to TRBD2. The CDR3 totals 15 residues. Germline CDR1 is SNHLY and CDR2 is FYNNEI. With 2 bases clipped from V and 3 bases from J, the junction kept 6 bases outside the gene matches. CDR3 sequence (DNA): TGTGCCAGCAGTGAATGGCGGGAGGTAAACTACGAGCAGTACTTC. It encodes CASSEWREVNYEQYF.

This sequence joins TRBV15 and TRBJ2-1; D perhaps matches TRBD1 (5 bases). Trimming removed 0 bases at V and 8 bases at J, with 8 bases between. Germline CDR1 is LNHNV and CDR2 is YYDKDF (reference sequence). The CDR3 runs to 13 residues. The CDR3 nucleotides read TGTGCCACCAGCAGAGATCAGGGCGATGAGCAGTTCTTC. Its protein product is CATSRDQGDEQFF. Combining the CDR3 with reference TRBV15 and TRBJ2-1 gives the whole variable domain DAMVIQNPRYQVTQFGKPVTLSCSQTLNHNVMYWYQQKSSQAPKLLFHYYDKDFNNEADTPDNFQSRRPNTSFCFLDIRSPGLGDTAMYLCATSRDQGDEQFFGPGTRLTVL.

The chain has TRBV6-5 and TRBJ2-3, with 10 bases identical to TRBD1. There are 15 residues in the CDR3. From germline, CDR1 is MNHEY and CDR2 SVGAGI. V lost 4 bases and J lost 5; bases outside the gene matches: 6. The CDR3 protein is CASSLTGGVGDTQYF. Written as DNA, the CDR3 is TGTGCCAGCAGTTTGACAGGGGGCGTGGGAGATACGCAGTATTTT.

In regard to this clone: Additional DNA sequences in this sample encode the identical CDR3. The V gene is TRBV6-5, the J gene TRBJ1-2; D might be TRBD1 (5 bases). There are 14 residues in the CDR3. The V end lost 0 bases, the J end lost 1 base, and 6 bases lay between the germline ends. Germline V gene data show CDR1 as MNHEY and CDR2 as SVGAGI. The CDR3 spells CASSYSQGNYGYTF. The CDR3 DNA reads as TGTGCCAGCAGTTACTCCCAGGGTAACTATGGCTACACCTTC.

This chain joins TRBV7-9 and TRBJ2-5, with 9 bases aligning to TRBD2. CDR3 size: 14 residues. Germline lookup yields CDR1 SEHNR and CDR2 FQNEAQ (reference sequence). Trimming took 5 bases from V and 11 from J; bases not matched to a gene: 12. CDR3 region: CASSRTSVTGEQYF. CDR3 DNA sequence: TGTGCCAGCAGCCGGACTAGCGTCACAGGGGAGCAGTACTTC.

The chain is built from TRBV6-5 and TRBJ2-7; no reliable D call. CDR1 and CDR2 from the germline V gene are MNHEY and SVGAGI. The CDR3 is 16 residues long. V lost 0 bases and J 0 bases, leaving 12 bases between the germline ends. CDR3: CASSYSRALSSYEQYF. As DNA, the CDR3 is TGTGCCAGCAGTTACTCGCGAGCCTTAAGCTCCTACGAGCAGTACTTC.

The J gene is TRBJ1-4, the V gene TRBV28; the D gene is possibly TRBD1 (6 bases). The V end lost 5 bases, the J end lost 5 bases, and 12 bases lay between the germline ends. The CDR3 has 14 amino acids. The germline V gene encodes CDR1 MDHEN and CDR2 SYDVKM. In nucleotides, the CDR3 is TGTGCCAGCAGTCCATTAGGGGGAAATGAAAAACTGTTTTTT. Protein sequence: CASSPLGGNEKLFF.

This rearrangement joins TRBV10-1 to TRBJ2-1; unclear D gene. The CDR3 runs 11 residues. Germline CDR1 reads WNHNN; CDR2 reads SYGVQD (reference sequence). Trimming cost V 5 bases and J 9 bases, with 8 bases left between them. The CDR3: CASSQLGEQFF. The CDR3 DNA reads as TGCGCCAGCAGTCAGCTTGGTGAGCAGTTCTTC.

This clone was detected only a few times. The chain has TRBV19 and TRBJ2-1; possibly TRBD2 for D (5 bases). This CDR3 has 13 residues. Germline V lookup: CDR1 LNHDA, CDR2 SQIVND (reference sequence). Trimming took off 10 bases at V and 4 bases at J, with 14 bases between the two ends. The DNA of the CDR3 is TGTGCCACCGGGGATTCCCTATACAATGAGCAGTTCTTC. It encodes CATGDSLYNEQFF.

This clone occurred a few times. CDR3 region: CAHDWAFF. The DNA of the CDR3 is TGTGCCCATGACTGGGCTTTCTTT. This rearrangement joins TRBV30 to TRBJ1-1; the D is unclear. Germline values: CDR1 GTSNPN, CDR2 SVGIG (reference sequence). Trimming removed 8 bases at V and 11 bases at J, with 9 bases between. The length of the CDR3 is 8 residues.

As concerns this clone: A much larger clone lies one base from this, so it may be a read error. V is TRBV5-4 and J is TRBJ2-7; 8 bases are a match to TRBD1. With 3 bases clipped from V and 6 bases from J, the junction kept 2 bases outside the gene matches. Germline V CDR1 and CDR2: SGHNT, YYREEE (reference sequence). CDR3 size: 12 residues. The CDR3: CASSWGQAEQYF. In DNA, the CDR3 is TGTGCCAGCAGCTGGGGACAGGCCGAGCAGTACTTC.

Comment on this clone: At the DNA level, this CDR3 is encoded by other sequences in the same sample as well. J is TRBJ1-1 and V is TRBV27; TRBD1 might be the D (6 bases). CDR3 size: 15 residues. Trimming removed 0 bases from V and 1 base from J, with 9 bases in between. CDR1 MNHEY and CDR2 SMNVEV come from the germline V gene (reference sequence). The CDR3 protein is CASSLSTGANTEAFF. As DNA, the CDR3 is TGTGCCAGCAGTTTATCGACGGGGGCGAACACTGAAGCTTTCTTT.

The chain recombines TRBV29-1 with TRBJ1-1; no firm D call. The germline V gene has CDR1 SQVTM and CDR2 ANQGSEA. The CDR3 runs to 14 residues. V lost 6 bases and J lost 3, with 17 bases in between. The CDR3 region is CSVPPGFVDTEAFF. CDR3 bases: TGCAGCGTACCACCGGGGTTTGTGGACACTGAAGCTTTCTTT.

This chain links TRBV4-3 with TRBJ2-7, with a tentative D call TRBD1 (6 bases). The V gene lost 1 base and the J gene lost 4 bases, with 11 bases spanning the gap. CDR3 length: 14 amino acids. CDR1 LGHNA and CDR2 YSLEER come from the germline V gene. In nucleotides, the CDR3 is TGCGCCAGCAGCCAAGGTCAGGGGCAATACGAGCAGTACTTC. As protein: CASSQGQGQYEQYF.

In regard to this clone: The sample carries other DNA sequences with the same CDR3. The V call is TRBV9, the J call TRBJ2-1; D is ambiguous. Germline CDR1 is SGDLS and CDR2 is YYNGEE. V lost 0 bases and J lost 10, with 8 bases in between. This CDR3 is 12 amino acids long. CDR3 protein: CASSVAETEQFF. The CDR3 DNA sequence: TGTGCCAGCAGCGTAGCGGAAACCGAGCAGTTCTTC.